These T cell receptor beta chains were read from a single sample in a study of blood T cell repertoires in COVID-19. Some clones are missing from TCRdb's copy, which holds only in-frame ones; the method was immunoSEQ multiplex PCR. The table has 40,000 to 55,000 clones, roughly 80% seen once. Sequenced material: PBMCs or T cells enriched from blood (not recorded which). All receptors come from a woman between 50 and 59 years old with acute COVID-19. CDR3s include the opening cysteine and the closing phenylalanine or tryptophan. D genes are given only for firm matches. Size tells how often a clone was seen (once, few, many) or the class of an expanded clone, and some rows leave it out.

once,TRBD1,TRBV18,19,TRBJ1-5,CASSARPGQGIESNQPQHF,TGTGCCAGCTCAGCCCGGCCGGGACAGGGAATAGAAAGCAATCAGCCCCAGCATTTT
.,TRBD2,TRBV10-3,16,TRBJ2-5,CAISEGLAGGRETQYF,TGTGCCATCAGTGAGGGACTAGCGGGGGGCCGAGAGACCCAGTACTTC
few,.,TRBV7-2,13,TRBJ2-5,CASSSGQRETQYF,TGTGCCAGCAGCTCCGGTCAAAGAGAGACCCAGTACTTC
.,.,TRBV7-9,13,TRBJ1-2,CASTAGGYYGYTF,TGTGCCAGCACGGCAGGAGGGTACTATGGCTACACCTTC
.,.,TRBV2,15,TRBJ2-5,CASVDPGLYQETQYF,TGTGCCAGTGTTGATCCGGGACTGTACCAAGAGACCCAGTACTTC
.,TRBD2,TRBV18,16,TRBJ2-1,CASSPPLVSTSGEQFF,TGTGCCAGCTCACCACCATTGGTATCCACTAGCGGTGAGCAGTTCTTC
.,.,TRBV24-1,14,TRBJ1-5,CATSDRGGNQPQHF,TGTGCCACCAGTGATCGTGGGGGGAATCAGCCCCAGCATTTT
.,.,TRBV11-2,11,TRBJ2-5,CASRSGETQYF,TGTGCCAGCAGGTCGGGGGAGACCCAGTACTTC
.,TRBD1,TRBV11-3,14,TRBJ1-1,CASSGYRGNTEAFF,TGTGCCAGCAGCGGCTACAGGGGGAACACTGAAGCTTTCTTT
few,TRBD1,TRBV9,14,TRBJ1-3,CASSVTGGEDTIYF,TGTGCCAGCAGCGTAACAGGGGGCGAGGACACCATATATTTT
.,TRBD1,TRBV5-1,16,TRBJ1-5,CASSPQGTGSNQPQHF,TGCGCCAGCAGTCCACAGGGGACAGGATCCAATCAGCCCCAGCATTTT
.,.,TRBV5-1,12,TRBJ1-1,CASSERGQEAFF,TGCGCCAGCTCCGAGAGGGGACAAGAAGCTTTCTTT
.,.,TRBV3-1/TRBV3-2,13,TRBJ1-3,CASSHGVSNTIYF,TGTGCCAGCAGCCACGGGGTCTCCAACACCATATATTTT
.,TRBD2,TRBV6-5,12,TRBJ2-3,CASRGTTNTQYF,TGTGCCAGCAGGGGGACTACAAATACGCAGTATTTT
few,TRBD1,TRBV2,16,TRBJ1-4,CASNEQGSATNEKLFF,TGTGCCAGCAACGAACAGGGGTCTGCAACTAATGAAAAACTGTTTTTT
.,TRBD1,TRBV18,15,TRBJ1-1,CASSGQGTVGTEAFF,TGTGCCAGCTCAGGACAGGGGACAGTGGGCACTGAAGCTTTCTTT
.,.,TRBV12-3/TRBV12-4,11,TRBJ2-5,CASSFMETQYF,TGTGCCAGCAGTTTTATGGAGACCCAGTACTTC
.,.,TRBV24-1,12,TRBJ2-2,CATRSNTGELFF,TGTGCCACCAGGAGTAACACCGGGGAGCTGTTTTTT
.,TRBD1,TRBV19,15,TRBJ1-2,CASSTGTAVNYGYTF,TGTGCCAGTAGTACCGGGACAGCGGTTAACTATGGCTACACCTTC
.,.,TRBV5-4,13,TRBJ2-7,CASSRAGTYEQYF,TGTGCCAGCAGCAGGGCGGGTACCTACGAGCAGTACTTC
once,.,TRBV5-1,14,TRBJ1-6,CASSLEAGRSPLHF,TGCGCCAGCAGCTTGGAGGCAGGGAGGTCACCCCTCCACTTT
.,.,TRBV28,12,TRBJ2-7,CASSPWTHEQYF,TGTGCCAGCAGTCCCTGGACACACGAGCAGTACTTC
.,.,TRBV5-4,13,TRBJ1-1,CASSSPSGPGAFF,TGTGCCAGCAGCTCCCCTTCAGGGCCGGGAGCTTTCTTT
few,.,TRBV18,15,TRBJ1-1,CASSPPSSVETEAFF,TGTGCCAGCTCACCACCGTCTTCCGTAGAGACTGAAGCTTTCTTT
.,TRBD2,TRBV4-2,14,TRBJ2-1,CASSQTSGNNEQFF,TGTGCCAGCAGCCAAACTAGCGGAAACAATGAGCAGTTCTTC
once,TRBD2,TRBV6-5,15,TRBJ2-1,CASSYERGGWNEQFF,TGTGCCAGCAGTTACGAGCGGGGGGGCTGGAATGAGCAGTTCTTC
few,TRBD1,TRBV5-4,16,TRBJ2-3,CASSPPRTGRSDTQYF,TGTGCCAGCAGCCCCCCCCGGACAGGGAGATCAGATACGCAGTATTTT
.,.,TRBV12-3/TRBV12-4,12,TRBJ2-2,CASSLSVGELFF,TGTGCCAGCAGTTTGTCGGTCGGGGAGCTGTTTTTT